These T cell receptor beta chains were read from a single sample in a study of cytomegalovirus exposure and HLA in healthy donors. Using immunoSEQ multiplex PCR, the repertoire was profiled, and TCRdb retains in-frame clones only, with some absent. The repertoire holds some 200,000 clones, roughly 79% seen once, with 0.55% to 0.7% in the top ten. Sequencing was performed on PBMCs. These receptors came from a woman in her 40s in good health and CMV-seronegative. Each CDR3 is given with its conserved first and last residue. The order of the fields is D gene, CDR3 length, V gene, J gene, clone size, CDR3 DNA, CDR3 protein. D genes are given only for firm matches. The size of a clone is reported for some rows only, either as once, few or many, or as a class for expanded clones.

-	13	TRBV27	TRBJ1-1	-	TGTGCCAGCAGTCCTGACACTTACACTGAAGCTTTCTTT	CASSPDTYTEAFF
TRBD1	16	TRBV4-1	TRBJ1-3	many	TGCGCCAGCAGCCCCGGGACAGGGGGGTCGGGAAACACCATATATTTT	CASSPGTGGSGNTIYF
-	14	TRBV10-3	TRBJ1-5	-	TGTGCCGCTCAAGCGGGGCTTAGCAATCAGCCCCAGCATTTT	CAAQAGLSNQPQHF
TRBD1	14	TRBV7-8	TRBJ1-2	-	TGTGCCAGCAGCTCCACGGGACAGGGGGGTGGCTACACCTTC	CASSSTGQGGGYTF
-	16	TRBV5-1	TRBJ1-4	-	TGCGCCAGCAGCTTGGCCACCACTTATGGTAATGAAAAACTGTTTTTT	CASSLATTYGNEKLFF
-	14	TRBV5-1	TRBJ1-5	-	TGCGCCAGCAGCTTGGTAGGCGGGAATCAGCCCCAGCATTTT	CASSLVGGNQPQHF
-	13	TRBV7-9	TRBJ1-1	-	TGTGCCAGCAGCTTAGTACGGGTGACTGAAGCTTTCTTT	CASSLVRVTEAFF
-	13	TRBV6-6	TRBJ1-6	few	TGTGCCAGCAGTTACGGGACATCTTCACCCCTCCACTTT	CASSYGTSSPLHF
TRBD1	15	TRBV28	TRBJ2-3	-	TGTGCCAGCAGTCCCTCACAGGGGATCACAGATACGCAGTATTTT	CASSPSQGITDTQYF
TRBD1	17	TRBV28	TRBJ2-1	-	TGTGCCAGCAGTCTCAGCTCCGGGACAGCTTCTTACAATGAGCAGTTCTTC	CASSLSSGTASYNEQFF
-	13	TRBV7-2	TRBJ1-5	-	TGTGCCAGCAGCCCGGACAGAAATCAGCCCCAGCATTTT	CASSPDRNQPQHF
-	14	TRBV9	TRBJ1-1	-	TGTGCCAGCAGCATACTAGTCCGGGACACTGAAGCTTTCTTT	CASSILVRDTEAFF
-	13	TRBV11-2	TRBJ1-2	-	TGTGCCAGCAGCTTAGACAGGTCCCCTGGCTACACCTTC	CASSLDRSPGYTF
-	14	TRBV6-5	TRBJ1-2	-	TGTGCCAGCAGTTCTTGGACAGTGCAGGATGGCTACACCTTC	CASSSWTVQDGYTF
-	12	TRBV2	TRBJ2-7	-	TGTGCCAGCAGATACAGAGACTACGAGCAGTACTTC	CASRYRDYEQYF
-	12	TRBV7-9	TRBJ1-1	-	TGTGCCAGCAGCTACGGTGCCATAGAAGCTTTCTTT	CASSYGAIEAFF
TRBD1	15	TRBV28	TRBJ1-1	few	TGTGCCAGCAGTTTAGGAGGGGGCGGGCGGACTGAAGCTTTCTTT	CASSLGGGGRTEAFF
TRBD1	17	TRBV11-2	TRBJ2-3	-	TGTGCCAGCAGCCTGAGGGACGGGCAGGGGGGCACAGATACGCAGTATTTT	CASSLRDGQGGTDTQYF
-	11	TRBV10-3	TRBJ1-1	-	TGTGCCATCAGGACAGATGCGGGGGCTTTCTTT	CAIRTDAGAFF
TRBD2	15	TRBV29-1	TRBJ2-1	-	TGCAGCGTTGAGGGCGGGGGGCACTCCTACAATGAGCAGTTCTTC	CSVEGGGHSYNEQFF
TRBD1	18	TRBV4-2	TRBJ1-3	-	TGTGCCAGCAGCCACTACCCACTGGGACAGGGGTCTGGAAACACCATATATTTT	CASSHYPLGQGSGNTIYF
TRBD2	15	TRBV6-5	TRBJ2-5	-	TGTGCCAGTAGCGGGGGGGCTAAAGGGCAAGAGACCCAGTACTTC	CASSGGAKGQETQYF
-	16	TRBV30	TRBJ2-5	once	TGTGCCTGGAGTGTACGAGGTGGGTCTGGACAAGAGACCCAGTACTTC	CAWSVRGGSGQETQYF
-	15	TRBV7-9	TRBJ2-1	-	TGTGCCAGCAGCTTCCGGGGGATTCTGATCAATGAGCAGTTCTTC	CASSFRGILINEQFF
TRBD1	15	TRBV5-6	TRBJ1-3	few	TGTGCCAGCAGCAGGGACAGGGCCTCTGGAAACACCATATATTTT	CASSRDRASGNTIYF
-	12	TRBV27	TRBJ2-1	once	TGTGCCAGCAGATCCCGGTACAATGAGCAGTTCTTC	CASRSRYNEQFF
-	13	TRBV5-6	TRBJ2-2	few	TGTGCCAGCAGCTATCCGACAGCCGGGGAGCTGTTTTTT	CASSYPTAGELFF
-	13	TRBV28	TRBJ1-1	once	TGTGCCACCATCCGGGACTCGAACACTGAAGCTTTCTTT	CATIRDSNTEAFF
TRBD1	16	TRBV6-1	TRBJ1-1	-	TGTGCCAGCAGTGAATACGCCGGGACAGGGGTGTCTGAAGCTTTCTTT	CASSEYAGTGVSEAFF
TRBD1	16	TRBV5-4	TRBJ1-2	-	TGTGCCAGCAGCTTGGGCGGGACAGGGCGCCCTGGGGGCTACACCTTC	CASSLGGTGRPGGYTF
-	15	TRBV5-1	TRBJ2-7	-	TGCGCCAGCAGCTCAGGCGGGGGCTTCTCCTACGAGCAGTACTTC	CASSSGGGFSYEQYF
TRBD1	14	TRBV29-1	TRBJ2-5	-	TGCACGGTGAAAGACAGGGGATTCCAAGGGACCCAGTACTTC	CTVKDRGFQGTQYF
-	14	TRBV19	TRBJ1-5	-	TGTGCCAGTAGTATAGACAGGGGTGTTCAGCCCCAGCATTTT	CASSIDRGVQPQHF
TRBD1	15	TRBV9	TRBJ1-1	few	TGTGCCAGCAGCCAACTAGACAGGGGTGGGGCTGAAGCTTTCTTT	CASSQLDRGGAEAFF
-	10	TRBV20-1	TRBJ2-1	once	TGCAGTGCCACTAACAATGAGCAGTTCTTC	CSATNNEQFF
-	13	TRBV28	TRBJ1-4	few	TGTGCCTCACGGTGGGCCGCGAATGAAAAACTGTTTTTT	CASRWAANEKLFF
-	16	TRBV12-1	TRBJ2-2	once	TGTGCCAGCAGCCCTCGGACAGGGGCGAACACCGGGGAGCTGTTTTTT	CASSPRTGANTGELFF
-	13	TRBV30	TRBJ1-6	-	TGTGCCTCCCGCGGGGGCAGGGGCTCACCCCTCCACTTT	CASRGGRGSPLHF
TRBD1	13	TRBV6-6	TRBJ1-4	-	TGTGCCAGCCAGCGGGACAGGGCCGAAAAACTGTTTTTT	CASQRDRAEKLFF
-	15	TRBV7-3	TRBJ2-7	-	TGTGCCAGCAGCTTCGCCGGGACATCCCGGGGAGAGCAGTACTTC	CASSFAGTSRGEQYF
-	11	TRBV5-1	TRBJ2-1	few	TGCGCCAGCAGCTTAGCCAATGAGCAGTTCTTC	CASSLANEQFF
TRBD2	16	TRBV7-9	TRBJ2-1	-	TGTGCCAGCAGCCAGACGACTAGCGGGGGGGGGAATGAGCAGTTCTTC	CASSQTTSGGGNEQFF
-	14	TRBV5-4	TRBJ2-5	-	TGTGCCAGCAGCTTGGCCGCGGGGCGGGAGACCCAGTACTTC	CASSLAAGRETQYF
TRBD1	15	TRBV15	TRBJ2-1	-	TGTGCCACCAGCACCTCGGACAGGGGGAAAAATGAGCAGTTCTTC	CATSTSDRGKNEQFF
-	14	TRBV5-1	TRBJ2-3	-	TGCGCCAGCAGCTTAAACGAGCGCACAGATACGCAGTATTTT	CASSLNERTDTQYF
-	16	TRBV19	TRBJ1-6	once	TGTGCCAGTAGTGTCCGCAGCGACCTCTTTAATTCGCCCCTCCACTTT	CASSVRSDLFNSPLHF
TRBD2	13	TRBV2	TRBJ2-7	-	TGTGCCAGCCGCGGGGGGAATGCCTACGAGCAGTACTTC	CASRGGNAYEQYF
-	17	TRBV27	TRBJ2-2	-	TGTGCCAGCAGTTTATCGGAGTTGGTGGGGAACACCGGGGAGCTGTTTTTT	CASSLSELVGNTGELFF
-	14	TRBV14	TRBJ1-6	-	TGTGCCAGCAGCCAAGATCCAGGGGATTCACCCCTCCACTTT	CASSQDPGDSPLHF
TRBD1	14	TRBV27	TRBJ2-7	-	TGTGCCAGCAGTATCGGACAGGGTAGCTACGAGCAGTACTTC	CASSIGQGSYEQYF